This T cell receptor beta chain derives from a study of molecular identifiers for immune sequencing clone quantification. General study points: Sizes of clones that are highly expanded could be underestimated (if identical TCR molecules share a barcode).

TCRdb reanalysed the PCR reads using MiXCR and keeps one entry per CDR3 protein. The repertoire holds about 630,000 distinct CDR3 sequences, with less than 30% as singletons. Concerning this clonotype: What it recognizes is unknown. A read error is possible here, since a much larger clone lies one base away.

Germline V gene sequence: CDR1 SGHTA, CDR2 FQGNSA. This CDR3 is 17 amino acids long. The chain carries TRBV7-2 and TRBJ2-5, with TRBD2 matching over 10 bases. The sequencing sample was made of naive CD8+ T cells from blood, with Jurkat cell RNA spiked in. Subset: FACS-sorted CD8+CD4-CCR7+CD45RA+ naive T cells. The origin of this receptor is a human donor in good health. Some libraries in this study had Jurkat cell RNA spiked in. The CDR3 here is CAGSPNPGLAFQETQYF. CDR3 DNA: TGTGCCGGCAGCCCAAATCCGGGACTAGCGTTTCAAGAGACCCAGTACTTC.